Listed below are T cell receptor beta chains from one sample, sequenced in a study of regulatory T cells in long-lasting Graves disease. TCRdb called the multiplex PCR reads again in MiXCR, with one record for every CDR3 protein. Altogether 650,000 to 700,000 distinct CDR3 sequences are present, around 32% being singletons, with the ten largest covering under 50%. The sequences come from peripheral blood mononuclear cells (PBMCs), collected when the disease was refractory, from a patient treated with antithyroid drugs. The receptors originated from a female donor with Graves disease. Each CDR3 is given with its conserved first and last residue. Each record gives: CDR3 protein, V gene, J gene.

CASSLAGAATEAFF	TRBV11-2	TRBJ1-1
CASSRGGGGSEQFF	TRBV2	TRBJ2-1
CASSITKGLSYTF	TRBV19	TRBJ1-2
CASSFQQGAPEAFF	TRBV5-5	TRBJ1-1
CSARPQPGTVDFSAYEQYF	TRBV20-1	TRBJ2-7
CSASILATDTDTQYF	TRBV20-1	TRBJ2-3
CASRTDRVGANVLTF	TRBV5-1	TRBJ2-6
CAWSTMLRGRRREKLFF	TRBV30	TRBJ1-4
CASSLAVQPYGYTF	TRBV7-9	NA
CASSFLDRPNSGNTIYF	TRBV5-5	TRBJ1-3
CSAQSGTTYGYTF	TRBV20-1	TRBJ1-2
CASSLVGGDNEKLFF	TRBV5-1	TRBJ1-4
CSASPGLAGGGEQYF	TRBV20-1	TRBJ2-7
CASSLGTSGSGIQYF	TRBV4-1	TRBJ2-4
CASSEWRSLAKNIQYF	TRBV2	TRBJ2-4
CASSVAFTEAFF	TRBV28	TRBJ1-1
CSASQDSLETQYF	TRBV20-1	TRBJ2-5
CASSLAVRNSGNTIYF	TRBV7-6	TRBJ1-3
CVSSPQDRSRAHLPNTGELFF	TRBV7-2	TRBJ2-2
CASSLFGQGITGELFF	TRBV28	TRBJ2-2
CSAKSGAPYKPLHF	TRBV20-1	TRBJ1-6
CASSLSGGRPLPFYEQYF	TRBV27	TRBJ2-7
CSVRTGREQYF	TRBV29-1	TRBJ2-7
CSVGTVPETEAFF	TRBV29-1	TRBJ1-1
CASSQDGPMGEQYF	TRBV4-2	TRBJ2-7
CASSGTSGRWSETQYF	TRBV7-6	TRBJ2-5
CASSEQTLQETQYF	TRBV2	TRBJ2-5
CASRGTGGREDTEAFF	TRBV12-3/TRBV12-4	TRBJ1-1
CAISRTGTAYGYTF	TRBV10-3	TRBJ1-2
CASIFPPVQGTEAFF	TRBV2	TRBJ1-1
CASSFYAGGNFYNSPLHF	TRBV28	TRBJ1-6
CASSRLAEYQETQYF	TRBV7-9	TRBJ2-5
CASTMDQRNTGELFF	TRBV6-1	TRBJ2-2
CATSRVGQSDYEQYF	TRBV15	TRBJ2-7
CASSSLNRDPRRNEQFF	TRBV28	TRBJ2-1
CASRRVGNQPQHF	TRBV19	TRBJ1-5
CASSPPGRASGNYGYTF	TRBV6-1	TRBJ1-2
CASSRGGGEKLFF	TRBV3-1	TRBJ1-4
CASNAGSHTEAFF	TRBV7-9	TRBJ1-1